This TCR beta chain is drawn from a study of blood T cell repertoires in COVID-19. Germline assignment: CDR1 SGHRS and CDR2 YFSETQ. This CDR3 region has 14 residues. V lost 4 bases to trimming and J lost 4 bases, with 13 bases between them. The method was immunoSEQ multiplex PCR; TCRdb's version includes in-frame clones alone and lacks a portion of them. In the table there are around 230,000 clones, around four fifths of which are singletons. The TCR sequence derives from an older woman with active or convalescent COVID-19. The rearrangement uses TRBV5-1 and TRBJ2-3; D gene uncertain. Sequencing was performed on peripheral blood. The CDR3 sequence: CASSPRRNPDTQYF. In nucleotides, the CDR3 is TGCGCCAGCAGCCCGCGGAGAAATCCAGATACGCAGTATTTT.